The clone carrying this T cell receptor (beta chain) turned up a few times. What it binds is unknown. This CDR3 is built from 21 residues. Germline CDR1 and CDR2: SGDLS and YYNGEE. Trimming cost V 3 bases and J 0 bases; bases outside gene matches: 15. The record originates from a study of T-cell memory formation after mild COVID-19. TCRdb re-derived calls from the 5' RACE reads in MiXCR, one entry per CDR3 protein. The sample shows roughly 110,000 distinct CDR3 sequences, roughly an eighth of them seen only once. Whole-study results and caveats: Mostly located in CM and EM were contracting CD4+ clones, with contracting CD8+ clones located in EMRA. Memory sampled before infection contained some responding clones, suggesting cross-reactive memory joined.

The sequence was obtained from an adult woman who had mild COVID-19 (a few samples of this study predate the infection). Cell type and time point are not known. This chain joins TRBV9 and TRBJ2-6, with TRBD1 matching 10 bases. The specimen was PBMCs or a T cell subset sorted from them (not recorded which). The CDR3 sequence: CASSASPGTGEPHSGANVLTF. Written as DNA, the CDR3 is TGTGCCAGCAGCGCCTCGCCCGGGACAGGGGAACCCCACTCTGGGGCCAACGTCCTGACTTTC.